One and the same sample provided the 29 T cell receptor beta chains below, sequenced in a study of blood T cell repertoires in COVID-19 (TCRdb year 2020). Libraries were prepared through the immunoSEQ multiplex PCR assay. TCRdb's version of the immuneACCESS table is confined to in-frame rearrangements and falls short of the full clone set. An unresolved V gene accounts for under half of the shortfall where checked; the remainder is of unknown origin. In this sample the table shows about 330,000 clones, approximately 90% of which occur a single time. The leading ten clones occupy more than 7.5% of the sample. Source material: peripheral blood. Receptor source: a young man with COVID-19, enrolled during active disease.

This chain links TRBV25-1 with TRBJ1-5; no definite D call. The CDR3 consists of 14 residues. Germline loops: CDR1 MGHDK, CDR2 SYGVNS. V lost 2 bases and J 0 bases, leaving 5 bases between the germline ends. The CDR3: CASSELYSNQPQHF. As DNA, the CDR3 is TGTGCCAGCAGTGAACTCTATAGCAATCAGCCCCAGCATTTT.

The chain recombines TRBV5-1 with TRBJ2-2; 10 positions agree with TRBD1. Looked up from germline, CDR1 is SGHRS and CDR2 is YFSETQ. The CDR3 sequence is 17 residues long. V lost 4 bases, J lost 5 bases, and 11 bases stayed unmatched. The CDR3 bases are TGCGCCAGCAGCCAGTTGACGGGACAGGGGAATACCGGGGAGCTGTTTTTT. This gives the protein CASSQLTGQGNTGELFF. Supplemented by reference TRBV5-1 and TRBJ2-2, the full variable domain reads KAGVTQTPRYLIKTRGQQVTLSCSPISGHRSVSWYQQTPGQGLQFLFEYFSETQRNKGNFPGRFSGRQFSNSRSEMNVSTLELGDSALYLCASSQLTGQGNTGELFFGEGSRLTVL.

The rearrangement joins TRBV7-2 to TRBJ1-1, with TRBD1 matching 8 bases. V was clipped by 4 bases and J by 1 base; unmatched bases: 2. Germline-derived CDR1 and CDR2 are SGHTA and FQGNSA. The CDR3 loop spans 14 amino acids. CDR3 coding DNA: TGTGCCAGCAGCTCCGGGACAGGGAACACTGAAGCTTTCTTT. Amino acid sequence: CASSSGTGNTEAFF. Using reference TRBV7-2 and TRBJ1-1 for the parts outside the CDR3, the full variable domain is GAGVSQSPSNKVTEKGKDVELRCDPISGHTALYWYRQSLGQGLEFLIYFQGNSAPDKSGLPSDRFSAERTGGSVSTLTIQRTQQEDSAVYLCASSSGTGNTEAFFGQGTRLTVV.

The chain is built from TRBV3-1 (or the pseudogene TRBV3-2) and TRBJ1-2; D gene ambiguous. Germline loops: CDR1 LGHDT, CDR2 YNNKEL (reference sequence). V lost 7 bases, J lost 5 bases, and 20 bases lay in between. The CDR3 loop spans 15 amino acids. In nucleotides, the CDR3 is TGTGCCAGCAACTTTAGAGGGAACCAACTGTATGGCTACACCTTC. It encodes CASNFRGNQLYGYTF.

This clone was seen ten or more times. The chain combines TRBV9 with TRBJ2-1, with a possible D match to TRBD1 (5 bases). Germline CDR1 SGDLS, CDR2 YYNGEE. V was cut by 3 bases and J by 4 bases, with 8 bases left in between. The CDR3 has 13 residues. The CDR3 spells CASSGQGYNEQFF. The CDR3 coding sequence is TGTGCCAGCAGCGGTCAGGGATACAATGAGCAGTTCTTC.

V usage is TRBV7-2 and J usage is TRBJ2-7; 8 bases agree with TRBD2. V shed 2 bases, J shed 3 bases, and the junction held 6 bases outside the gene matches. The germline gives CDR1 SGHTA, CDR2 FQGNSA. This CDR3 has 15 residues. The CDR3 DNA is TGTGCCAGCAGCTTACAAGCGGGGGCTATCTACGAGCAGTACTTC. Encoded protein: CASSLQAGAIYEQYF.

The chain links TRBV2 to TRBJ1-1; 7 bases agree with TRBD1. The junction had 4 bases not matched to a gene; V was cut back by 6 bases and J by 3 bases. The CDR3 sequence is 13 residues long. CDR1 is SNHLY, CDR2 FYNNEI, per germline. The CDR3 nucleotides read TGTGCCAGCAGCCGGACAGGACACACTGAAGCTTTCTTT. As protein: CASSRTGHTEAFF.

This CDR3 is CASSLEPRNSPLHF. The CDR3 coding sequence is TGTGCCAGCAGCTTAGAGCCCAGGAATTCACCCCTCCACTTT. This chain connects TRBV7-2 to TRBJ1-6, with D unclear. This CDR3 has 14 residues. The germline V gene encodes CDR1 SGHTA and CDR2 FQGNSA. Trimming took 1 base from V and 7 from J, leaving 8 bases between them.

The rearrangement uses TRBV9 and TRBJ2-3; 9 nucleotides align to TRBD2. Germline assignment: CDR1 SGDLS and CDR2 YYNGEE. V shed 2 bases, J shed 2 bases, and the junction held 3 bases outside the gene matches. CDR3 length equals 15 residues. The CDR3 region has the DNA TGTGCCAGCAGCGTTAGGACTAGCGCCACAGATACGCAGTATTTT. It translates to CASSVRTSATDTQYF.

V is TRBV7-2 and J is TRBJ2-5; 11 bases agree with TRBD2. The CDR3 runs to 17 residues. Germline values: CDR1 SGHTA, CDR2 FQGNSA. V was pared by 0 bases and J by 2 bases, with 5 bases of the junction left unmatched. The CDR3 is CASSLAARLAGQETQYF. CDR3 sequence (DNA): TGTGCCAGCAGCTTAGCGGCTCGACTAGCGGGGCAAGAGACCCAGTACTTC.

This chain uses TRBV28 with TRBJ1-3, with a tentative D call TRBD1 (5 bases). The CDR3 spans 15 residues. V was trimmed by 4 bases and J by 4 bases, leaving 14 bases between them. The germline CDR1 and CDR2 sequences are MDHEN and SYDVKM. The CDR3 loop is CASSSGGRAGNTIYF. The CDR3 DNA reads TGTGCCAGCAGTTCCGGGGGTCGTGCAGGAAACACCATATATTTT.

V usage is TRBV7-2 and J usage is TRBJ1-2; tentative D call: TRBD1 (5 bases). V was cut by 5 bases and J by 6 bases, with 22 bases left in between. The CDR3 totals 16 residues. Germline V gene sequence: CDR1 SGHTA, CDR2 FQGNSA. The CDR3 DNA reads as TGTGCCAGCAGCCCCAGGAATAGGCAGGGAGGTCATGGCTACACCTTC. It codes for CASSPRNRQGGHGYTF.

This clone was seen just once. The chain employs TRBV6-2 or TRBV6-3 and TRBJ1-2, with 7 nucleotides matching TRBD1. CDR3 length: 17 amino acids. The trim removed 6 bases at V and 4 bases at J, leaving 17 bases unmatched. The germline V gene encodes CDR1 MNHEY and CDR2 SVGEGT. The CDR3 bases are TGTGCCAGCAGCTCGGGGCGGGACAGCCAACGGACCTATGGCTACACCTTC. This gives the protein CASSSGRDSQRTYGYTF.

J is TRBJ2-3 and V is TRBV24-1; weak D call: TRBD2 (6 bases). From germline, CDR1 is KGHDR and CDR2 SFDVKD. The CDR3 loop spans 15 amino acids. V shed 0 bases and J shed 5 bases, with 11 bases lying between them. As DNA, the CDR3 is TGTGCCACCAGTGATTTGTCGGGAGCGGGAGATACGCAGTATTTT. It codes for CATSDLSGAGDTQYF.

This chain uses TRBV10-3 with TRBJ1-1; TRBD1 matches 10 bases. This CDR3 comprises 13 residues. Germline V gene sequence: CDR1 ENHRY, CDR2 SYGVKD. V gave up 8 bases and J gave up 7 bases; unmatched junction bases: 7. DNA for the CDR3: TGTGCCATCTCGGGGACAGGGGTAGTTGAAGCTTTCTTT. Translating gives CAISGTGVVEAFF.

The chain couples TRBV11-3 to TRBJ1-3; no clear D gene. CDR3 length: 11 residues. CDR1 SGHNT and CDR2 YENEEA come from the germline V gene. The V end lost 6 bases, the J end lost 3 bases, and 3 bases lay between the germline ends. The CDR3: CASSNGNTIYF. The DNA for the CDR3 is TGTGCCAGCAGTAATGGAAACACCATATATTTT.

This chain links TRBV19 with TRBJ1-1, with 7 positions matching TRBD1. Germline loops: CDR1 LNHDA, CDR2 SQIVND (reference sequence). The CDR3 runs to 14 residues. V lost 6 bases to trimming and J lost 1 base; unmatched junction nucleotides: 5. The CDR3 bases are TGTGCCAGTAGAGCCGGGACAGCGAACACTGAAGCTTTCTTT. Translation: CASRAGTANTEAFF.

The rearrangement links TRBV15 to TRBJ2-7, with 7 positions matching TRBD2. The CDR3 is 14 residues long. CDR1 is LNHNV, CDR2 YYDKDF, per germline (reference sequence). The junction had 0 bases not matched to a gene; V was cut back by 0 bases and J by 1 base. The CDR3 reads CATSRERESYEQYF. CDR3 coding DNA: TGTGCCACCAGCAGAGAGCGGGAGTCCTACGAGCAGTACTTC.

The chain links TRBV10-3 to TRBJ1-5; D is perhaps TRBD1 (6 bases). This CDR3 has 14 amino acids. The germline V gene encodes CDR1 ENHRY and CDR2 SYGVKD. V lost 6 bases, J lost 5 bases, and 14 bases lay in between. CDR3 loop: CAIRRGAPDQPQHF. As DNA, the CDR3 is TGTGCCATCAGGCGGGGGGCGCCGGATCAGCCCCAGCATTTT.

V and J are TRBV28 and TRBJ1-4; 7 bases are a match to TRBD1. J gave up 2 bases and V 5 bases, and 5 bases lay outside the gene matches. The CDR3 loop spans 15 amino acids. From germline, CDR1 is MDHEN and CDR2 SYDVKM. The CDR3 nucleotides are TGTGCCAGCAGTGAAACAGGGGTGACTAATGAAAAACTGTTTTTT. Protein: CASSETGVTNEKLFF.

The chain combines TRBV6-1 with TRBJ2-7, with D possibly being TRBD1 (7 bases). CDR1 MNHNS and CDR2 SASEGT come from the germline V gene. CDR3 length: 17 residues. The V and J ends lost 7 bases and 7 bases respectively, with 29 bases between them. In DNA, the CDR3 is TGTGCCAGCACTGACCCTCCGGGGGACAGCTACCCCTGGGAGCAGTACTTC. Translated, it gives CASTDPPGDSYPWEQYF.

The V and J genes are TRBV4-3 and TRBJ2-1; D not certain. CDR1 is LGHNA, CDR2 YSLEER, per germline. The V and J ends lost 1 base and 3 bases respectively, with 4 bases between them. The CDR3 consists of 13 residues. This CDR3 reads CASSQVVYNEQFF. The CDR3 coding sequence is TGCGCCAGCAGCCAAGTAGTCTACAATGAGCAGTTCTTC.

J is TRBJ2-1 and V is TRBV5-8; no firm D call. The V and J ends lost 0 bases and 0 bases respectively, with 7 bases between them. CDR3 length equals 15 residues. CDR1 is SGHTS, CDR2 YDEGEE, per germline. The DNA of the CDR3 is TGTGCCAGCAGCTTGGCTTCCAGCTCCTACAATGAGCAGTTCTTC. Translation gives CASSLASSSYNEQFF.

This sequence joins TRBV19 and TRBJ2-2; TRBD1 agrees at 7 bases. The CDR3 runs 16 residues. V gave up 3 bases and J gave up 6 bases; unmatched junction bases: 10. Germline V lookup: CDR1 LNHDA, CDR2 SQIVND (reference sequence). CDR3 amino acids: CASSIVTGWIPGELFF. The CDR3 nucleotides read TGTGCCAGTAGTATTGTGACAGGGTGGATCCCCGGGGAGCTGTTTTTT.

The V and J genes are TRBV4-2 and TRBJ1-5; D is unresolved. The CDR3 sequence is 15 residues long. Looked up from germline, CDR1 is LGHNA and CDR2 is YNFKEQ. With 0 bases removed from V and 6 bases from J, the gap between germline ends came to 12 bases. CDR3 nucleotide sequence: TGTGCCAGCAGCCAAGATACGAGGTCGGGTCAGCCCCAGCATTTT. Translated, it gives CASSQDTRSGQPQHF.

The chain carries TRBV4-3 and TRBJ1-4; D might be TRBD1 (6 bases). Germline V gene lookup returns CDR1 LGHNA and CDR2 YSLEER. CDR3 length equals 16 residues. V dropped 1 base and J dropped 8 bases, with 17 bases sitting between them. CDR3 in DNA: TGCGCCAGCAGCCAAGGGGCAGGGGTTGGTCGAGAAAAACTGTTTTTT. The encoded protein is CASSQGAGVGREKLFF.

V gene TRBV5-1 combines with J gene TRBJ1-5; possibly TRBD1 for D (5 bases). V lost 2 bases to trimming and J lost 5 bases, with 11 bases between them. The CDR3 runs 14 residues. Looked up from germline, CDR1 is SGHRS and CDR2 is YFSETQ. CDR3 region: CASSLRGTDQPQHF. CDR3 nucleotide sequence: TGCGCCAGCAGCTTAAGGGGAACGGATCAGCCCCAGCATTTT.

This rearrangement joins TRBV19 to TRBJ1-6; no definite D call. This CDR3 has 14 residues. Germline V CDR1 and CDR2: LNHDA, SQIVND (reference sequence). The V end was cut by 3 bases, the J end by 8 bases, with 11 bases between. The CDR3 protein is CASSIRVWDSPLHF. CDR3 sequence (DNA): TGTGCCAGTAGTATCCGGGTCTGGGATTCACCCCTCCACTTT.

The genes are TRBV3-1 (or the pseudogene TRBV3-2) and TRBJ2-7, with 11 bases identical to TRBD2. The CDR3 runs 15 residues. In germline, CDR1 is LGHDT, CDR2 YNNKEL (reference sequence). V shed 5 bases and J 3 bases; nucleotides not matched to a gene: 6. In DNA form, the CDR3 reads TGTGCCAGCAGCGGGGGGACTAGCGGACTCTACGAGCAGTACTTC. It translates to CASSGGTSGLYEQYF.